The entry below describes one T cell receptor (beta chain). Its target is unknown. This specimen comes from a study of OX40 agonist ivuxolimab in advanced cancers. The wider study: Ivuxolimab, which patients received intravenously every 2 weeks, was dosed at 0.01 to 10 mg/kg.

Libraries were prepared by immunoSEQ multiplex PCR; TCRdb keeps only in-frame clonotypes and omits some of them. The table records tens of thousands of clones, approximately 87% of them present only once. This CDR3 contains 11 residues. The germline gives CDR1 MNHNS, CDR2 SASEGT. Trimming shortened V by 2 bases and J by 5 bases, and 3 bases separated the two germline ends. Findings and caveats of the study: CD8+ T cells were the subset that, on average, had more expanded clones than CD4+. Near-lowest levels of clonal expansion characterized partial responders at 0.1-3.0 mg/kg.

V gene TRBV6-1 combines with J gene TRBJ1-1, with no clear D. The clonotype was recovered from an adult with an advanced solid tumor such as melanoma, head and neck, liver or kidney cancer. Specimen: CD4+ or CD8+ T cells sorted from blood, collected in a trial of the OX40 agonist ivuxolimab. The CDR3 sequence is CASSERTEAFF. CDR3 nucleotides: TGTGCCAGCAGTGAACGGACTGAAGCTTTCTTT.